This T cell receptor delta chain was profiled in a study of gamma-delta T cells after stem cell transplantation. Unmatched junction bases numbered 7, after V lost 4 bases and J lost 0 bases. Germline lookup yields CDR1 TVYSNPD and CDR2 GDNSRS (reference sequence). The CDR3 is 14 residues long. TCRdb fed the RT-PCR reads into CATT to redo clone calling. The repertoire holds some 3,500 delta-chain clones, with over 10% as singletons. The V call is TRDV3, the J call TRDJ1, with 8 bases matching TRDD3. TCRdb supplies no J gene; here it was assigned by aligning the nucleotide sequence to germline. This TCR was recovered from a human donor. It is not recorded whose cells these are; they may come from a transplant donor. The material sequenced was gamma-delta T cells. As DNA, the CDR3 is TGTGCCTCTCTCCTGGGGGACAACACCGATAAACTCATCTTT. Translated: CASLLGDNTDKLIF. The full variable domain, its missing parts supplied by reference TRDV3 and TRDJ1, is CDKVTQSSPDQTVASGSEVVLLCTYDTVYSNPDLFWYRIRPDYSFQFVFYGDNSRSEGADFTQGRFSVKHILTQKAFHLVISPVRTEDSATYYCASLLGDNTDKLIFGKGTRVTVEP.